This TCR beta chain originates from a study of technical replicates of blood from a handful of donors (TCRdb year 2017). In the case of this clone: Its binding antigen is unknown. It has no much larger one-base neighbor in the sample; base qualities were not kept.

The CDR3 runs 11 residues from the cysteine to the phenylalanine. The DNA shown is the 33-base CDR3, in frame from base 1. V is cut back by 8 bases and J by 2 bases, with 0 bases in the junction unmatched. The germline V gene (reference sequence) specifies MNHEY as CDR1 and SMNVEV as CDR2. The library was generated by the immunoSEQ multiplex PCR assay. Entries here come from immuneACCESS through TCRdb and include only in-frame sequences with V and J called. Some clones fail to appear in such tables; in the studies checked, an unresolved V gene covers under half of the shortfall, and the cause of the remainder is unknown. This sample has under 85,000 clones in its table, and 96% of those were observed once. In total, the top ten clones hold approximately 0.32% of the sample.

This sequence uses TRBV27 and TRBJ2-7, and 7 junction bases match TRBD1. The receptor was isolated from a human donor in good health. Sample: T cells isolated from PBMCs. The DNA is as follows: TGTGCCAGCGACAGGGCCTACGAGCAGTACTTC. Its translation reads: CASDRAYEQYF.